One sample yielded the 23 T cell receptor beta chains listed below, sequenced in a study of cytomegalovirus exposure and HLA in healthy donors (dated by TCRdb to 2016 to 2017). The library was prepared using the immunoSEQ multiplex PCR assay. TCRdb mirrors the immuneACCESS table, restricted to in-frame sequences. Some clones are absent from its copies; in checked studies, under half trace to an unresolved V gene, and the reason for the others is unknown. The sample table holds 95,000 to 150,000 clones, of which nearly 90% were seen once. The ten largest make up 1.1% of the sample. The sample consisted of PBMCs. The receptors stem from a woman between 18 and 30 years old in good health and CMV-seronegative.

The genes are TRBV7-9 and TRBJ2-7; 7 positions match TRBD1. The ends lost 5 bases at V and 6 bases at J; junction bases unmatched: 7. Germline CDR1 and CDR2: SEHNR and FQNEAQ (reference sequence). There are 13 residues in the CDR3. CDR3 loop: CASSVRQGGEQYV. As DNA, the CDR3 is TGTGCCAGCAGCGTCCGACAGGGCGGCGAGCAGTACGTC.

The chain couples TRBV5-1 to TRBJ1-5; D is uncertain. V lost 2 bases and J 4 bases, leaving 7 bases between the germline ends. CDR3 size: 13 residues. Germline V gives CDR1 SGHRS, CDR2 YFSETQ. CDR3 protein: CASSFEGNQPQHF. CDR3 sequence (DNA): TGCGCCAGCAGCTTCGAGGGAAATCAGCCCCAGCATTTT.

This chain joins TRBV7-9 and TRBJ2-5; D is undetermined. The CDR3 consists of 14 residues. Germline V gives CDR1 SEHNR, CDR2 FQNEAQ (reference sequence). The germline V and J ends were trimmed by 3 bases and 3 bases, with 11 bases remaining between them. As DNA, the CDR3 is TGTGCCAGCAGCTTTAGTTCTATCAAAGAGACCCAGTACTTC. Amino acid sequence: CASSFSSIKETQYF.

This chain joins TRBV5-1 and TRBJ1-3; perhaps TRBD1 as D (6 bases). The V gene's germline CDR1 is SGHRS and CDR2 YFSETQ. The CDR3 runs to 16 residues. Trimming shortened V by 1 base and J by 0 bases, and 11 bases separated the two germline ends. The CDR3 DNA reads TGCGCCAGCAGCTTGAATCTACAGGGCTCTGGAAACACCATATATTTT. Translated: CASSLNLQGSGNTIYF.

The rearrangement links TRBV7-2 to TRBJ2-3, with a tentative D call TRBD2 (6 bases). V lost 2 bases and J lost 2, with 8 bases in between. CDR3 size: 14 residues. In germline, CDR1 is SGHTA, CDR2 FQGNSA. CDR3 nucleotide sequence: TGTGCCAGCAGCTTATGGCGGGACACAGATACGCAGTATTTT. It codes for CASSLWRDTDTQYF.

The rearrangement links TRBV25-1 to TRBJ1-1, with TRBD1 matching over 7 bases. Germline assignment: CDR1 MGHDK and CDR2 SYGVNS. The V gene end was trimmed by 2 bases and the J gene end by 1 base; junction bases not matched to a gene: 7. The CDR3 has 16 amino acids. The CDR3 nucleotides are TGTGCCAGCAGTGAAGAAGTCGGGACAGCGAACACTGAAGCTTTCTTT. Translation: CASSEEVGTANTEAFF.

In DNA form, the CDR3 reads TGTGCCATCAGTGGTCTAAGCGGGCCGAACACCGGGGAGCTGTTTTTT. This translates into CAISGLSGPNTGELFF. V gene TRBV10-3 combines with J gene TRBJ2-2, with D possibly being TRBD2 (6 bases). CDR1 and CDR2 (germline): ENHRY, SYGVKD. The CDR3 has 16 residues. The V end was cut by 4 bases, the J end by 0 bases, with 12 bases between.

The gene calls are TRBV19 and TRBJ2-2, with TRBD2 matching 13 bases. Germline CDR1 is LNHDA and CDR2 is SQIVND (reference sequence). V lost 4 bases, J lost 5 bases, and 4 bases stayed unmatched. This CDR3 region has 16 residues. CDR3 bases: TGTGCCAGTAGTAAGGCGGGACTAGCGGGAACCGGGGAGCTGTTTTTT. Translated: CASSKAGLAGTGELFF. Variable domain in full (rest from reference TRBV19 and TRBJ2-2): DGGITQSPKYLFRKEGQNVTLSCEQNLNHDAMYWYRQDPGQGLRLIYYSQIVNDFQKGDIAEGYSVSREKKESFPLTVTSAQKNPTAFYLCASSKAGLAGTGELFFGEGSRLTVL.

The rearrangement links TRBV4-3 to TRBJ1-2; D is possibly TRBD1 (6 bases). The CDR3 length is 15 residues. Germline V gene sequence: CDR1 LGHNA, CDR2 YSLEER. V was shortened by 4 bases and J by 4 bases, with 16 bases between the two germline ends. CDR3 nucleotides: TGCGCCAGCAGCCCAGGGGTCGGCAGCTTCTATGGCTACACCTTC. Translation: CASSPGVGSFYGYTF.

This CDR3 is CASSLGRDQETQYF. For the CDR3, the DNA is TGTGCCAGCAGCTTAGGCCGGGACCAAGAGACCCAGTACTTC. The rearrangement links TRBV7-9 to TRBJ2-5; unclear D gene. The V gene lost 1 base and the J gene lost 0 bases, with 6 bases spanning the gap. The CDR3 sequence is 14 residues long. Germline CDR1 SEHNR, CDR2 FQNEAQ (reference sequence).

The rearrangement links TRBV5-1 to TRBJ2-3, with D possibly being TRBD2 (5 bases). The V gene lost 0 bases and the J gene lost 1 base, with 18 bases spanning the gap. Looked up from germline, CDR1 is SGHRS and CDR2 is YFSETQ. The CDR3 spans 18 residues. The CDR3 loop reads CASSLGMDWLKRTDTQYF. CDR3 DNA sequence: TGCGCCAGCAGCTTGGGAATGGACTGGCTTAAGCGCACAGATACGCAGTATTTT.

The chain links TRBV6-4 to TRBJ2-3; 10 nucleotides align to TRBD2. This CDR3 contains 13 residues. The germline V gene has CDR1 MRHNA and CDR2 SNTAGT. J lost 2 bases, V lost 9 bases, and 2 bases had no gene match. The CDR3 is CASSGGHTDTQYF. For the CDR3, the DNA is TGTGCCAGTAGCGGGGGGCACACAGATACGCAGTATTTT.

The chain links TRBV5-1 to TRBJ1-1; possible D gene TRBD1, 6 bases. The CDR3 is 14 residues long. Germline lookup yields CDR1 SGHRS and CDR2 YFSETQ. Trimming removed 5 bases at V and 1 base at J, with 12 bases between. Here the CDR3 reads CASSVTGTNTEAFF. CDR3 coding DNA: TGCGCCAGCAGTGTTACAGGGACGAACACTGAAGCTTTCTTT.

This chain links TRBV27 with TRBJ1-1; D gene unclear. Germline CDR1 is MNHEY and CDR2 is SMNVEV (reference sequence). Trimming took off 7 bases at V and 11 bases at J, with 14 bases between the two ends. The CDR3 totals 11 residues. The CDR3 DNA reads as TGTGCCAGCACCGCGGGGTTGGAGGCTTTCTTT. Protein product: CASTAGLEAFF.

This clone has only one observation. V is TRBV7-9 and J is TRBJ1-4; 9 positions match TRBD1. V lost 8 bases, J lost 8 bases, and 9 bases stayed unmatched. The CDR3 is 14 amino acids. Germline V gives CDR1 SEHNR, CDR2 FQNEAQ (reference sequence). The DNA of the CDR3 is TGTGCCAGCGGGACCGGGACAGGGAGAGAAAAACTGTTTTTT. Translation gives CASGTGTGREKLFF.

The chain carries TRBV20-1 and TRBJ2-1; D ambiguous. CDR1 is DFQATT, CDR2 SNEGSKA, per germline (reference sequence). The CDR3 is made up of 11 amino acids. The ends were cut back, 5 bases at V and 4 bases at J, with 6 bases in the middle. CDR3 region: CSARLYNEQFF. CDR3 bases: TGCAGTGCTCGACTGTACAATGAGCAGTTCTTC.

The CDR3 bases are TGTGCCTGGAGCCCCGGGGTTGGTCAGCCCCAGCATTTT. Its protein is CAWSPGVGQPQHF. This sequence joins TRBV30 and TRBJ1-5; D is ambiguous. The germline V gene encodes CDR1 GTSNPN and CDR2 SVGIG (reference sequence). Trimming removed 3 bases at V and 6 bases at J, with 12 bases between. This CDR3 contains 13 residues.

This clone is a singleton in its sample. The chain recombines TRBV28 with TRBJ2-1, with D unclear. Per the germline V gene, CDR1 is MDHEN and CDR2 is SYDVKM. CDR3 length equals 11 residues. V lost 5 bases and J lost 12, with 11 bases in between. CDR3 in amino acids: CASSLGISQFF. DNA for the CDR3: TGTGCCAGCAGTCTAGGAATATCGCAGTTCTTC.

The rearrangement uses TRBV14 and TRBJ2-1; D unclear. Trimming pared 2 bases from V and 1 base from J, leaving 12 bases between. The length of the CDR3 is 16 residues. CDR1 and CDR2 (germline): SGHDN, FVKESK. CDR3 bases: TGTGCCAGCAGCCAAAGCGATCGAGTGTCCTACAATGAGCAGTTCTTC. Translation gives CASSQSDRVSYNEQFF.

The chain carries TRBV6-1 and TRBJ1-2, with 8 bases that match TRBD1. CDR1 is MNHNS, CDR2 SASEGT, per germline. The V and J ends lost 9 bases and 4 bases, in that order; junction bases with no gene match: 10. This CDR3 has 14 residues. The DNA of the CDR3 is TGTGCCAGTAAACGGACAGGGCGCGGCTATGGCTACACCTTC. It is translated as CASKRTGRGYGYTF.

The chain couples TRBV6-6 to TRBJ1-5; a weak D match, TRBD1 (5 bases). V dropped 2 bases and J dropped 2 bases, with 7 bases sitting between them. Germline V gives CDR1 MNHNY, CDR2 SVGAGI (reference sequence). The CDR3 has 14 amino acids. CDR3 in amino acids: CASSYGGGNQPQHF. CDR3 nucleotide sequence: TGTGCCAGCAGTTACGGGGGGGGCAATCAGCCCCAGCATTTT.

The J gene is TRBJ2-1, the V gene TRBV11-2; TRBD2 matches 13 bases. The length of the CDR3 is 15 residues. With 5 bases clipped from V and 10 bases from J, the junction kept 8 bases outside the gene matches. Germline loops: CDR1 SGHAT, CDR2 FQNNGV. The CDR3 DNA is TGTGCCAGCAGCCTGACTAGCGGGGGGAGTCAAGAGCAGTTCTTC. As protein: CASSLTSGGSQEQFF.

CDR3 sequence reads: CASTPLAGGLGEQFF. The DNA of the CDR3 is TGTGCCAGCACTCCCCTAGCGGGGGGGCTCGGAGAGCAGTTCTTC. The genes are TRBV6-4 and TRBJ2-1; 12 nucleotides line up with TRBD2. The CDR3 loop spans 15 amino acids. Trimming at V came to 7 bases and at J to 10 bases, leaving 11 bases not matched to a gene. Germline assignment: CDR1 MRHNA and CDR2 SNTAGT.